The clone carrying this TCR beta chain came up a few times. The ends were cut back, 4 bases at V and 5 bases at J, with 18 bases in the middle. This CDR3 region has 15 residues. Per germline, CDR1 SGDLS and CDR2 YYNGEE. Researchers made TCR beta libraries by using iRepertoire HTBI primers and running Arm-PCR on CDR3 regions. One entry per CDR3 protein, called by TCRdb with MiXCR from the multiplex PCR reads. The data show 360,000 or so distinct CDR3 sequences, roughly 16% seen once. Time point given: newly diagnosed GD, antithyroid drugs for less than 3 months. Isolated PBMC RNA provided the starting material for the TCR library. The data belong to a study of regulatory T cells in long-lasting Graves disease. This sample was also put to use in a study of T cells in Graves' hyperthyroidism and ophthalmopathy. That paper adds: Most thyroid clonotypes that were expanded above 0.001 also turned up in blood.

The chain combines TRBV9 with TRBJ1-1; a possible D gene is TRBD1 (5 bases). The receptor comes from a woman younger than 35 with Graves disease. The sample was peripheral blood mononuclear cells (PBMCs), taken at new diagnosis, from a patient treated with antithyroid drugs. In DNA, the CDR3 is TGTGCCAGCAGCCCCCTCCCGGGACGGGAAACTGAAGCTTTCTTT. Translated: CASSPLPGRETEAFF.